This TCR beta chain is drawn from a study of blood T cell repertoires in COVID-19. Trimming at V came to 5 bases and at J to 5 bases, leaving 8 bases not matched to a gene. Germline CDR1 SGHKS, CDR2 YYEKEE (reference sequence). The CDR3 is 15 residues long. TCRdb's copy holds only in-frame clones and misses some; the assay was immunoSEQ multiplex PCR. In the table there are under 200,000 clones, about 84% of which are singletons. V usage is TRBV5-5 and J usage is TRBJ2-5; 11 bases agree with TRBD1. The TCR sequence derives from a woman between 40 and 55 years old with acute COVID-19. Input material: PBMCs or T cells enriched from blood (not recorded which). The CDR3 here is CASSPGQGAGETQYF. In nucleotides, the CDR3 is TGTGCCAGCAGTCCAGGACAGGGGGCTGGTGAGACCCAGTACTTC.